This TCR beta chain is drawn from a study of beta chain features in type 1 diabetes. Expressed TCRB transcripts got sequenced, as all isolated RNA was reverse transcribed. Measured with immunoSEQ multiplex PCR; TCRdb has only the in-frame clones, and not every one. The sample carries about 410,000 clones, about 14% recorded once. The length of the CDR3 is 16 residues. Germline CDR1 reads LGHNA; CDR2 reads YSLEER. V was clipped by 0 bases and J by 2 bases, with 11 bases between them. This clone was seen only a few times. This receptor was identified in a man aged 30 to 45 in good health. The rearrangement links TRBV4-3 to TRBJ2-1; unclear D gene. Sample: naive CD4+ T cells from blood. The CDR3: CASSQDFKQTYNEQFF. The CDR3 DNA follows: TGCGCCAGCAGCCAAGATTTTAAACAGACCTACAATGAGCAGTTCTTC.